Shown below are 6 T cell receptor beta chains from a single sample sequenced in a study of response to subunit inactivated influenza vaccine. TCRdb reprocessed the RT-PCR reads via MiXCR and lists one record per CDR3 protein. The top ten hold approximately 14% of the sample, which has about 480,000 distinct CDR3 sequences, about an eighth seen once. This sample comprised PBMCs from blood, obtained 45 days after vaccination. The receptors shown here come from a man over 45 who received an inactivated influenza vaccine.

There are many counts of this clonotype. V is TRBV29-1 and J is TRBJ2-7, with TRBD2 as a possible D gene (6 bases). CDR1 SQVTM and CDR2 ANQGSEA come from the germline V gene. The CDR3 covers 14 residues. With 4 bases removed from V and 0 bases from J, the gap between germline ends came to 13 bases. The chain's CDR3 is CSVGGLESSYEQYF. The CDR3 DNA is TGCAGCGTTGGGGGACTGGAGAGCTCCTACGAGCAGTACTTC.

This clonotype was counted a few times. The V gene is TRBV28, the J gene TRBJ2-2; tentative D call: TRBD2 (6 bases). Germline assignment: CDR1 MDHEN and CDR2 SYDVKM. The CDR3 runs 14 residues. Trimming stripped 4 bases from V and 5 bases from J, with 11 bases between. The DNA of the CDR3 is TGTGCCAGCAGTTCCGGGGGAGTGACCGGGGAGCTGTTTTTT. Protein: CASSSGGVTGELFF.

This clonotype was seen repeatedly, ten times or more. The CDR3 here is CSGGQVDYEQYF. The DNA of the CDR3 is TGCAGCGGGGGGCAGGTGGACTACGAGCAGTACTTC. The chain couples TRBV29-1 to TRBJ2-7; D is perhaps TRBD1 (6 bases). The germline V gene encodes CDR1 SQVTM and CDR2 ANQGSEA. The CDR3 has 12 residues. V shed 7 bases and J shed 3 bases, with 13 bases lying between them.

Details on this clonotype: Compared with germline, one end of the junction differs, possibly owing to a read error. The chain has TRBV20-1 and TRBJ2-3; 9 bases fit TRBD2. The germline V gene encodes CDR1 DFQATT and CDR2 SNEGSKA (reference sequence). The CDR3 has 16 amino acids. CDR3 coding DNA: TGCTGTGCTGGACCTTCTAGCGGGGTTATCACAGATACGCAGTATTTT. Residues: CCAGPSSGVITDTQYF.

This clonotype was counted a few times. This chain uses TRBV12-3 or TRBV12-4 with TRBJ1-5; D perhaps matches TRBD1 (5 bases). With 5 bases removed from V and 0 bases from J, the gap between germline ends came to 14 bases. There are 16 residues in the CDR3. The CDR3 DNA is TGTGCCAGCAGTCCTGGGACGGTTTATAGCAATCAGCCCCAGCATTTT. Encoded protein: CASSPGTVYSNQPQHF.

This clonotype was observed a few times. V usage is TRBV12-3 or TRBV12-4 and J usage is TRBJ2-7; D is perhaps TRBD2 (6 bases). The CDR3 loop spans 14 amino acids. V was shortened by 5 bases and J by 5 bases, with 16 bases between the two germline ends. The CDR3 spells CASSAGTSSDEQYF. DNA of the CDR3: TGTGCCAGCAGTGCCGGGACTTCTTCCGACGAGCAGTACTTC.